This T cell receptor (beta chain) was captured in a study of graft-versus-host responses after intestinal transplantation. Measured with immunoSEQ multiplex PCR; TCRdb has only the in-frame clones, and not every one. The sample consists of 4,000 to 5,500 clones, 27% of them appearing once. Irradiated, violet-dye-labeled stimulators (roughly 200,000) were plated alongside roughly 200,000 CFSE-labeled responders. Germline CDR1 is MNHEY and CDR2 is SMNVEV (reference sequence). The CDR3 loop spans 16 amino acids. With 2 bases removed from V and 0 bases from J, the gap between germline ends came to 13 bases.

The TCR originated in a human patient who was an organ donor for intestinal transplantation. The starting material was alloreactive CD8+ T cells from a mixed lymphocyte reaction culture, obtained before transplantation. Subset here: CFSE-low proliferating T cells sorted from roughly 6-day pre-transplant mixed lymphocyte reaction (GvH or HvG direction). The chain links TRBV27 to TRBJ1-1, with a tentative D call TRBD1 (5 bases). CDR3 in amino acids: CASSLAVTVLNTEAFF. The DNA of the CDR3 is TGTGCCAGCAGTTTAGCGGTGACAGTTTTGAACACTGAAGCTTTCTTT.